The entry below describes one T cell receptor beta chain. The antigen is not known. A junction end diverges from the germline sequence, so it may reflect a read error. This CDR3 has 16 amino acids. Looked up from germline, CDR1 is LGHNA and CDR2 is YSLEER. The data derive from a study of tumor-infiltrating lymphocytes in primary liver carcinoma. At the level of the study: Staging placed the tumors at T1-T3 N0M0, and they measured roughly 4 to 10 cm across. The study's findings and limits: Compared with tumor region pairs, tumor-adjacent and tumor-blood pairs overlapped less.

Unsorted whole blood supplied the RNA, and germline DNA was extracted too. TCR beta cDNA was reverse-transcribed from 500 to 550 ng of total RNA. The reaction used a constant-region primer and ProtoScript II reverse transcriptase. It was through three nested multiplex PCR rounds of slightly modified ARM-PCR that TCR beta libraries arose. In the first two PCR rounds, TRBV1-TRBV30 forward primers were paired with a C-beta reverse primer, and each round lasted roughly 9 cycles. TCRdb re-derived calls from the multiplex PCR reads in MiXCR, one entry per CDR3 protein. Here the sample spans 300,000 to 400,000 distinct CDR3 sequences, less than 70% being singletons.

Sequencing used peripheral blood. The receptor comes from a man in his forties or fifties with primary liver carcinoma and hepatitis B virus infection. The chain has TRBV4-3 and TRBJ2-1; TRBD2 matches 10 bases. The CDR3 sequence: CANSQDGLAAYKEQFF. The DNA for the CDR3 is TGCGCCAACAGCCAAGACGGACTAGCGGCATACAAAGAGCAGTTCTTC.